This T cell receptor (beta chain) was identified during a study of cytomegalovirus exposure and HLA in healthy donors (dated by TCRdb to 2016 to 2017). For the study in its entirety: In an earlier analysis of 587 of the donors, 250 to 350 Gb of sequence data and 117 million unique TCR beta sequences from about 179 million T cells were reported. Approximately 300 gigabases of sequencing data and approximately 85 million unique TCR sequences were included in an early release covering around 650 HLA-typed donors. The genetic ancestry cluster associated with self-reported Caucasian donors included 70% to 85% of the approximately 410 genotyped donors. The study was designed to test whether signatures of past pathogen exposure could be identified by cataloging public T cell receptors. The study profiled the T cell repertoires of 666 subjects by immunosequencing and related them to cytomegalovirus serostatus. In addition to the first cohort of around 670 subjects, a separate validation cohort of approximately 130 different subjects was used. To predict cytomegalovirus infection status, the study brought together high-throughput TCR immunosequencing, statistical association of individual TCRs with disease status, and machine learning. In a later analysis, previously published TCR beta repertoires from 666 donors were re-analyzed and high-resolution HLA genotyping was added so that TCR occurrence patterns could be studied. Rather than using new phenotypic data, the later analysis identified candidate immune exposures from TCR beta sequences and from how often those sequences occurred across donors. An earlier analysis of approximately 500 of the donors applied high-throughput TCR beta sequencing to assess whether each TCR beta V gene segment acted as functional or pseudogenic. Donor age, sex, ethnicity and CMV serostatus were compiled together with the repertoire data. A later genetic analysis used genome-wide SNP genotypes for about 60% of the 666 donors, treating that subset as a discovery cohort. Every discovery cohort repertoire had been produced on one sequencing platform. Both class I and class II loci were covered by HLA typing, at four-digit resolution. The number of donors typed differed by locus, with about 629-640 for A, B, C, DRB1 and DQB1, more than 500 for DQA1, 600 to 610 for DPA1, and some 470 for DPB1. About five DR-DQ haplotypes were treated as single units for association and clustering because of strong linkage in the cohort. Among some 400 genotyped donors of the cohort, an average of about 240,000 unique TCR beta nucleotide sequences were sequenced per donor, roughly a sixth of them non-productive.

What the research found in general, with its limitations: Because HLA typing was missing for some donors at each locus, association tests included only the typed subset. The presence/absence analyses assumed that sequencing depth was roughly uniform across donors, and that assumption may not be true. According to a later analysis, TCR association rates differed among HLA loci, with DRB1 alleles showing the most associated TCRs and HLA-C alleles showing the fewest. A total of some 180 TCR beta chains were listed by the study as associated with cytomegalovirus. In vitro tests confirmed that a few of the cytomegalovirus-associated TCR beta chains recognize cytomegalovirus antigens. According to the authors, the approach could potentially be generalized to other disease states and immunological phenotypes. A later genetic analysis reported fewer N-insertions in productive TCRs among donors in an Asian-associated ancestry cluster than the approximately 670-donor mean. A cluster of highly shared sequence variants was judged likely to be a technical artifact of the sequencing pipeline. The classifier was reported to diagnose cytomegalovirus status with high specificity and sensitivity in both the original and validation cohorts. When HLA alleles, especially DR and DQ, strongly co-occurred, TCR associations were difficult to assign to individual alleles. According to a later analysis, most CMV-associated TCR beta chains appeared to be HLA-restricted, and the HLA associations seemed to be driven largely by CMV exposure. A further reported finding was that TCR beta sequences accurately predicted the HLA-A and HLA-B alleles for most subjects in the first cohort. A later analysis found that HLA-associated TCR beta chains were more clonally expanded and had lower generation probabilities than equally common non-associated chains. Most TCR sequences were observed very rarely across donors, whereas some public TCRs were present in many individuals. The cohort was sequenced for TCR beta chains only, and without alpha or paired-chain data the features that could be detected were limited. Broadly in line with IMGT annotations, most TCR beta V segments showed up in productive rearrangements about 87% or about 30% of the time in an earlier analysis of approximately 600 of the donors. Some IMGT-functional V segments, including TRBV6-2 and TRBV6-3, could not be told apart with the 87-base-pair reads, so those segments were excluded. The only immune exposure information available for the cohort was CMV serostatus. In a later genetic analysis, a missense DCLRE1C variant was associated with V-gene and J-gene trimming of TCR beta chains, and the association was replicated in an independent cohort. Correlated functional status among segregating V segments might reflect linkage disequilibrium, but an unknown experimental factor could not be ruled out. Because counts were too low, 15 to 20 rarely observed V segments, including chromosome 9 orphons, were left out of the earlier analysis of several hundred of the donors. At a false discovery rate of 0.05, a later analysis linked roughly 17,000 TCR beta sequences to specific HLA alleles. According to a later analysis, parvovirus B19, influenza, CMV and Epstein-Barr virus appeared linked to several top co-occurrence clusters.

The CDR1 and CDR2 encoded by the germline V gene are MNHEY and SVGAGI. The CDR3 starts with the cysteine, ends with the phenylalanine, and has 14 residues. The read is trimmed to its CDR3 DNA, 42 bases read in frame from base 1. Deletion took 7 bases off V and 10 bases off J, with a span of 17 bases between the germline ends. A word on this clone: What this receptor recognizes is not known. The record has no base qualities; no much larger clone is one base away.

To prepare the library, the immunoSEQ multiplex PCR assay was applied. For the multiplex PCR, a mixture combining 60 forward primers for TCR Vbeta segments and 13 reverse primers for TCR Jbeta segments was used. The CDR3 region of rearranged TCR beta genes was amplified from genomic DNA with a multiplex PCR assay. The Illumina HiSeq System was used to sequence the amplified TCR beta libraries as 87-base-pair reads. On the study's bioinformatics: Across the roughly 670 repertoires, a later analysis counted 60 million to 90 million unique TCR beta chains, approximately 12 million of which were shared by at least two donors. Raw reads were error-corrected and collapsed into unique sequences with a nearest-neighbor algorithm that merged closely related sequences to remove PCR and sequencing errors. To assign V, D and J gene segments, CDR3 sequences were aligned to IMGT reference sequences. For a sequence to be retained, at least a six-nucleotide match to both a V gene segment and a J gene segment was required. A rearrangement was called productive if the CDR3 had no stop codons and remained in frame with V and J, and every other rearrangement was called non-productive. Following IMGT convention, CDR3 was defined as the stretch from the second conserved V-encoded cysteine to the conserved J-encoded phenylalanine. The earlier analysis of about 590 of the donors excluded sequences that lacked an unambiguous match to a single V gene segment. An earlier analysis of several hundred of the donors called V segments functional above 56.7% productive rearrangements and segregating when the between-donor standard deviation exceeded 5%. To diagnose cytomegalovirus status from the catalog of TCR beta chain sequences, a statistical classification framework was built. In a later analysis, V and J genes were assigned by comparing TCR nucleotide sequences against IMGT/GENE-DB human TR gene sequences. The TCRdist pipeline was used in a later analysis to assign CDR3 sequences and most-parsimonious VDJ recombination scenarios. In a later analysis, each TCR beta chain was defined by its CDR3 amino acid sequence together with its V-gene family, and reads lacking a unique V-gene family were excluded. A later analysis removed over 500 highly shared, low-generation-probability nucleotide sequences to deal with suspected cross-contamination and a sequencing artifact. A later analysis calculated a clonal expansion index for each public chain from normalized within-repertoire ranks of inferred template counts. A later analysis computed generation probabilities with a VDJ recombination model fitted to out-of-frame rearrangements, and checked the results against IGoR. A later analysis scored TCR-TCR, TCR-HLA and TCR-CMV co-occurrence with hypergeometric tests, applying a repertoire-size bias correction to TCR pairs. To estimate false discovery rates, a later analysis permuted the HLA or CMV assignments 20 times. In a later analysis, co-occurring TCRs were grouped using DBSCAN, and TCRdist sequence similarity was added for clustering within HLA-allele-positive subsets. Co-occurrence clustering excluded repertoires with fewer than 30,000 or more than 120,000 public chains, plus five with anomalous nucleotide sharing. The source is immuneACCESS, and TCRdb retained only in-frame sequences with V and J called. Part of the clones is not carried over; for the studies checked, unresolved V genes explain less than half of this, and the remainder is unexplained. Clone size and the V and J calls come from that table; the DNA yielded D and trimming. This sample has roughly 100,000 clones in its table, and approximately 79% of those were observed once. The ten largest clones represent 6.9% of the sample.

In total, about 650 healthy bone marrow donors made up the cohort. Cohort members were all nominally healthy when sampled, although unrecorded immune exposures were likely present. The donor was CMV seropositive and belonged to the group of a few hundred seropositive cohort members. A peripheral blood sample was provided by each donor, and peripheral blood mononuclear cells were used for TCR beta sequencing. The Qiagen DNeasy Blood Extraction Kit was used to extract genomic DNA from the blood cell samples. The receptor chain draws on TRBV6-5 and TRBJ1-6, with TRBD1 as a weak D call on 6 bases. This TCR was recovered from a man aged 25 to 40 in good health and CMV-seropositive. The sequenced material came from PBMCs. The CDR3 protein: CASNENRDASPLHF. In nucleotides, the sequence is TGTGCCAGCAATGAGAACAGGGACGCCTCACCCCTCCACTTT.